This T cell receptor (beta chain) originates from a study of cytomegalovirus exposure and HLA in healthy donors. The trim removed 1 base at V and 1 base at J, leaving 5 bases unmatched. The CDR3 contains 17 residues. Per germline, CDR1 SGHTA and CDR2 FQGNSA. This clone was found once. The sample has other DNA sequences that encode this CDR3 too. Primers for the PCR totalled 60 Vbeta and 13 Jbeta. Some clones are missing from TCRdb's copy, which holds only in-frame ones; the method was immunoSEQ multiplex PCR. This sample carries 150,000 to 200,000 clones, 65% to 85% of them seen once, and the ten largest clones take less than 2.5%.

The TCR sequence derives from a male donor in good health and CMV-seronegative. Sequenced material: PBMCs. This chain joins TRBV7-2 and TRBJ1-3, with 9 positions matching TRBD1. In nucleotides, the CDR3 is TGTGCCAGCAGCTTAGGCACAGGGGGCGCTTCTGGAAACACCATATATTTT. It specifies CASSLGTGGASGNTIYF.